Listed here are 23 T cell receptor beta chains from one sample, sequenced in a study of human T cells and chemical hapten exposure. Time point here: pre-sensitization, week 0. Treatment specified: therapeutic diphenylcyclopropenone sensitization with weekly scalp DPC. TCRdb called the RACE reads again in MiXCR, with one record for every CDR3 protein. Here the sample spans roughly 50,000 distinct CDR3 sequences, 9.5% to 10% being singletons. This sample comprised whole blood, obtained in connection with sensitization to the hapten diphenylcyclopropenone (DPC). These TCRs come from a man aged 35-49 years with alopecia areata. Some clones in this sample may be carry-over from other donors' samples.

Ten or more counts support this clonotype. V usage is TRBV25-1 and J usage is TRBJ2-6; 11 nucleotides align to TRBD2. The junction had 7 bases not matched to a gene; V was cut back by 4 bases and J by 2 bases. Germline-derived CDR1 and CDR2 are MGHDK and SYGVNS. This CDR3 has 18 residues. The CDR3 region has the DNA TGTGCCAGCAGTGTAATAGCGGGAGGGCCTGCTGGGGCCAACGTCCTGACTTTC. Translation gives CASSVIAGGPAGANVLTF.

The chain links TRBV7-8 to TRBJ2-7; D might be TRBD1 (6 bases). This CDR3 is built from 17 residues. V lost 3 bases to trimming and J lost 3 bases, with 21 bases between them. Germline V gene lookup returns CDR1 SGHVS and CDR2 FQNEAQ. The CDR3 spells CASSFPNRDRTFYEQYF. The CDR3 region has the DNA TGTGCCAGCAGCTTCCCCAACAGGGATAGGACCTTCTACGAGCAGTACTTC.

The chain has TRBV20-1 and TRBJ2-1; D might be TRBD1 (6 bases). CDR3 size: 15 residues. CDR1 and CDR2 (germline): DFQATT, SNEGSKA (reference sequence). Between the trimmed V and J ends, which lost 3 bases and 4 bases, there was a span of 16 bases. CDR3 sequence (DNA): TGCAGTGCTAGCCTCGACCAAGGGGGATACAATGAGCAGTTCTTC. Translating it yields CSASLDQGGYNEQFF.

This clonotype showed up many times. The rearrangement joins TRBV20-1 to TRBJ2-1, with 7 nucleotides matching TRBD2. Trimming cost V 2 bases and J 3 bases; bases outside gene matches: 4. Germline values: CDR1 DFQATT, CDR2 SNEGSKA (reference sequence). The CDR3 is 14 amino acids. The CDR3 sequence: CSARLLANYNEQFF. The CDR3 region has the DNA TGCAGTGCTAGATTACTAGCGAACTACAATGAGCAGTTCTTC.

The genes are TRBV7-2 and TRBJ2-5, with D possibly matching TRBD2 (6 bases). The V gene's germline CDR1 is SGHTA and CDR2 FQGNSA. The ends were cut back, 4 bases at V and 3 bases at J, with 21 bases in the middle. The CDR3 extends over 17 amino acids. CDR3 nucleotide sequence: TGTGCCAGCAGCTCCGGTAACGCGTTGGGCGGGAAAGAGACCCAGTACTTC. Translation gives CASSSGNALGGKETQYF.

The sample holds a few counts of this clonotype. The chain joins TRBV7-9 to TRBJ2-7; D perhaps matches TRBD2 (6 bases). Germline loops: CDR1 SEHNR, CDR2 FQNEAQ (reference sequence). V was clipped by 3 bases and J by 5 bases, with 17 bases between them. The CDR3 loop spans 15 amino acids. CDR3 in amino acids: CASSFGSKGGNEQYF. Here the CDR3 DNA reads TGTGCCAGCAGCTTCGGGAGTAAGGGAGGCAACGAGCAGTACTTC. Using reference TRBV7-9 and TRBJ2-7 for the parts outside the CDR3, the full variable domain is DTGVSQNPRHKITKRGQNVTFRCDPISEHNRLYWYRQTLGQGPEFLTYFQNEAQLEKSRLLSDRFSAERPKGSFSTLEIQRTEQGDSAMYLCASSFGSKGGNEQYFGPGTRLTVT.

This chain links TRBV28 with TRBJ1-5, with D possibly TRBD1 on 6 matching bases. The CDR3 consists of 14 residues. CDR1 is MDHEN and CDR2 is SYDVKM in the germline V gene. V was shortened by 8 bases and J by 7 bases, with 18 bases between the two germline ends. The CDR3, as DNA: TGTGCCAGCGGCGTACAGGGTTGGAGACAGCCCCAGCATTTT. It yields the protein CASGVQGWRQPQHF. The whole variable domain, remainder taken from reference TRBV28 and TRBJ1-5, is DVKVTQSSRYLVKRTGEKVFLECVQDMDHENMFWYRQDPGLGLRLIYFSYDVKMKEKGDIPEGYSVSREKKERFSLILESASTNQTSMYLCASGVQGWRQPQHFGDGTRLSIL.

This clonotype was counted at least ten times. This sequence joins TRBV10-3 and TRBJ1-1; D ambiguous. Per the germline V gene, CDR1 is ENHRY and CDR2 is SYGVKD. The CDR3 sequence is 14 residues long. The V end was cut by 4 bases, the J end by 0 bases, with 9 bases between. CDR3 nucleotide sequence: TGTGCCATCAGTGGGCCAGCTATGAACACTGAAGCTTTCTTT. Amino acid sequence: CAISGPAMNTEAFF.

The V call is TRBV6-5, the J call TRBJ2-7, with no clear D. Trimming took off 8 bases at V and 1 base at J, with 21 bases between the two ends. Germline V lookup: CDR1 MNHEY, CDR2 SVGAGI. The CDR3 spans 16 residues. CDR3 in DNA: TGTGCCAGCCGGTCGACCCCGCAGCAAAAATCCTACGAGCAGTACTTC. This encodes CASRSTPQQKSYEQYF.

The chain recombines TRBV7-9 with TRBJ1-2, with 8 bases matching TRBD1. Germline V gene sequence: CDR1 SEHNR, CDR2 FQNEAQ (reference sequence). The CDR3 covers 14 residues. Trimming cost V 5 bases and J 2 bases; bases outside gene matches: 4. CDR3 bases: TGTGCCAGCAGCGACAGGGGCCCCAACTATGGCTACACCTTC. This codes for CASSDRGPNYGYTF.

This clonotype was observed a handful of times. V and J are TRBV12-3 or TRBV12-4 and TRBJ2-1, with TRBD2 identical over 10 bases. This CDR3 comprises 16 residues. Trimming took 6 bases from V and 3 from J; bases not matched to a gene: 8. In nucleotides, the CDR3 is TGTGCCAGCAGGGACTCCGGGACTAGCGACTACAATGAGCAGTTCTTC. Protein sequence: CASRDSGTSDYNEQFF.

In its sample, this clonotype was seen many times. This sequence joins TRBV7-8 and TRBJ2-5; TRBD1 might be the D (6 bases). Trimming took off 5 bases at V and 6 bases at J, with 13 bases between the two ends. There are 13 residues in the CDR3. Germline CDR1 and CDR2: SGHVS and FQNEAQ. This CDR3 is CASSPTGLQTQYF. The CDR3 coding sequence is TGTGCCAGCAGCCCAACAGGGCTCCAGACCCAGTACTTC.

This clonotype was counted at least ten times. V usage is TRBV28 and J usage is TRBJ2-1; D is unresolved. Germline-derived CDR1 and CDR2 are MDHEN and SYDVKM. Trimming removed 7 bases from V and 2 bases from J, with 15 bases in between. This CDR3 is 15 amino acids long. The CDR3 sequence is CASTRTGQTYNEQFF. CDR3 sequence (DNA): TGTGCCAGCACGAGGACGGGTCAGACCTACAATGAGCAGTTCTTC. Complete variable domain (other parts from reference TRBV28 and TRBJ2-1): DVKVTQSSRYLVKRTGEKVFLECVQDMDHENMFWYRQDPGLGLRLIYFSYDVKMKEKGDIPEGYSVSREKKERFSLILESASTNQTSMYLCASTRTGQTYNEQFFGPGTRLTVL.

The chain recombines TRBV2 with TRBJ2-7; tentative D call: TRBD1 (5 bases). V lost 5 bases and J 10 bases, leaving 12 bases between the germline ends. CDR3 length equals 11 residues. Germline CDR1 SNHLY, CDR2 FYNNEI. CDR3 amino acids: CASSTGPRQYF. CDR3 DNA: TGTGCCAGCAGTACAGGACCCCGCCAGTACTTC.

The chain combines TRBV28 with TRBJ2-1; D might be TRBD2 (6 bases). CDR3 length: 16 residues. Germline V gives CDR1 MDHEN, CDR2 SYDVKM. The V end lost 5 bases, the J end lost 1 base, and 15 bases lay between the germline ends. Here the CDR3 DNA reads TGTGCCAGCAGTCCACCAAGCGGGCTATCCTACAATGAGCAGTTCTTC. Translated: CASSPPSGLSYNEQFF.

This clonotype was seen once. One end of the junction is discordant with germline, which a read error may explain. The chain combines TRBV4-3 with TRBJ2-1; 8 nucleotides agree with TRBD2. From germline, CDR1 is LGHNA and CDR2 YSLEER. This CDR3 has 17 amino acids. CDR3 coding DNA: TGCACCAGCAGCCAAGCCTGGGGTAGCGGGGAATACAATGAGCAGTTCTTC. This encodes CTSSQAWGSGEYNEQFF.

This clonotype was picked up a small number of times. This chain joins TRBV30 and TRBJ1-5; perhaps TRBD1 as D (5 bases). Looked up from germline, CDR1 is GTSNPN and CDR2 is SVGIG (reference sequence). The V and J ends lost 0 bases and 4 bases respectively, with 13 bases between them. The CDR3 length is 15 residues. As DNA, the CDR3 is TGTGCCTGGAGTGTACGTCAGGGAGGAAATCAGCCCCAGCATTTT. This gives the protein CAWSVRQGGNQPQHF.

The chain links TRBV7-2 to TRBJ2-5; tentative D call: TRBD2 (6 bases). Germline loops: CDR1 SGHTA, CDR2 FQGNSA. There are 15 residues in the CDR3. The V end was cut by 3 bases, the J end by 5 bases, with 16 bases between. The CDR3, as DNA: TGTGCCAGCAGCTTTAGTACGGGAGTAGGGGAGACCCAGTACTTC. The encoded protein is CASSFSTGVGETQYF.

The chain has TRBV6-2 or TRBV6-3 and TRBJ2-1; possibly TRBD2 for D (5 bases). V was cut by 8 bases and J by 2 bases, with 19 bases left in between. Germline lookup yields CDR1 MNHEY and CDR2 SVGEGT. This CDR3 contains 16 residues. In DNA form, the CDR3 reads TGTGCCAGCGGGCCGGCAGCGGTCATTACCTACAATGAGCAGTTCTTC. Its protein is CASGPAAVITYNEQFF.

Turning to this clonotype: The junction differs from germline at one of its ends, possibly a read error. J is TRBJ2-7 and V is TRBV6-1, with 13 bases aligning to TRBD2. The CDR3 has 14 residues. Germline V CDR1 and CDR2: MNHNS, SASEGT. CDR3 region: CASSSGLAGDPLLF. The DNA for the CDR3 is TGTGCCAGCAGTTCCGGACTAGCGGGAGACCCCCTTCTCTTC.

This clonotype was detected only a few times. The chain has TRBV20-1 and TRBJ2-3; D may be TRBD1 (6 bases). This CDR3 is 14 amino acids long. Per germline, CDR1 DFQATT and CDR2 SNEGSKA (reference sequence). Trimming left V 6 bases short and J 3 bases short, with 16 bases between. CDR3 in DNA: TGCAGTGCCCCCAGGGGTAGGACGACAGATACGCAGTATTTT. The encoded protein is CSAPRGRTTDTQYF.

The chain links TRBV29-1 to TRBJ1-2; TRBD1 aligns across 11 bases. Trimming removed 3 bases from V and 7 bases from J; junction bases left unmatched: 10. Per germline, CDR1 SQVTM and CDR2 ANQGSEA. This CDR3 comprises 15 residues. The CDR3 sequence: CSVEPFGTGGPGYTF. The CDR3 DNA reads TGCAGCGTTGAGCCTTTTGGGACAGGGGGACCTGGCTACACCTTC.

This clonotype was seen repeatedly, ten times or more. This rearrangement joins TRBV7-2 to TRBJ2-5; 7 positions match TRBD2. Germline V lookup: CDR1 SGHTA, CDR2 FQGNSA. This CDR3 has 13 residues. With V trimmed by 1 base and J by 4 bases, 0 bases remained unmatched. CDR3 in DNA: TGTGCCAGCAGCTTAGGGACTAGAGAGACCCAGTACTTC. Translation gives CASSLGTRETQYF.